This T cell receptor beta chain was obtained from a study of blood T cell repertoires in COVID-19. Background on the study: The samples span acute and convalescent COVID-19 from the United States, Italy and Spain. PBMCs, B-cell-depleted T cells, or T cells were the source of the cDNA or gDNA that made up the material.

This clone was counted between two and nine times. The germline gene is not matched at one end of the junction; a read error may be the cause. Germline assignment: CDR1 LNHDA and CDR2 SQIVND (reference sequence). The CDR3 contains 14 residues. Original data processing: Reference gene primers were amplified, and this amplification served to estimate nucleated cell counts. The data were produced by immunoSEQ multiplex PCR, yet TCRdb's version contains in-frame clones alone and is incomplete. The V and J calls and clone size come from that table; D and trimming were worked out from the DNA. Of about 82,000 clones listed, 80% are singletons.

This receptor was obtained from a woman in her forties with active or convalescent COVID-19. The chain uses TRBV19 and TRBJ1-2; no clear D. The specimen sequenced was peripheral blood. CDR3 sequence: CASSRRSDADGYYF. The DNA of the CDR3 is TGTGCCAGTAGTCGTCGGAGTGACGCCGATGGGTACTACTTC.